The rows below give T cell receptor beta chains drawn from one sample of a study of PD-1 blockade in classical Hodgkin lymphoma. The method was immunoSEQ multiplex PCR; TCRdb's version includes in-frame clones alone and lacks a portion of them. The sample has roughly 31,000 clones, about two thirds seen once. The sequences come from peripheral blood mononuclear cells (PBMCs), collected before the second cycle of nivolumab. Receptors were obtained from a human donor with classical Hodgkin lymphoma. Each CDR3 is given with its conserved first and last residue. Fields, in order: V gene, J gene, D gene, clone size, CDR3 length, CDR3 protein, CDR3 DNA. The D gene is left open where the match is weak. Clone size is shown for a subset of rows, as once, few, many or a class of expanded clone.

v_call: TRBV7-9; j_call: TRBJ2-7; d_call: NA; clone_size: NA; cdr3_length: 14; cdr3_aa: CATRAAGESYEQYF; cdr3_nt: TGTGCTACTCGGGCAGCGGGCGAGTCCTACGAGCAGTACTTC
v_call: TRBV30; j_call: TRBJ2-7; d_call: TRBD2; clone_size: NA; cdr3_length: 13; cdr3_aa: CAWSPGGGREQYF; cdr3_nt: TGTGCCTGGAGCCCCGGGGGGGGGCGAGAGCAGTACTTC
v_call: TRBV5-5; j_call: TRBJ1-2; d_call: NA; clone_size: NA; cdr3_length: 12; cdr3_aa: CASRGSNYGYTF; cdr3_nt: TGTGCCAGCAGAGGGAGTAACTATGGCTACACCTTC
v_call: TRBV2; j_call: TRBJ2-1; d_call: TRBD2; clone_size: NA; cdr3_length: 15; cdr3_aa: CARRGGREVANEQFF; cdr3_nt: TGTGCCAGGAGGGGGGGGCGGGAGGTCGCCAATGAGCAGTTCTTC
v_call: TRBV7-9; j_call: TRBJ1-2; d_call: NA; clone_size: few; cdr3_length: 17; cdr3_aa: CASSLVAGRGSVYGYTF; cdr3_nt: TGTGCCAGCAGCTTAGTAGCGGGCAGAGGTTCGGTCTATGGCTACACCTTC
v_call: TRBV11-2; j_call: TRBJ2-7; d_call: NA; clone_size: NA; cdr3_length: 13; cdr3_aa: CASSPGAAYEQYF; cdr3_nt: TGTGCCAGCAGCCCTGGGGCTGCCTACGAGCAGTACTTC
v_call: TRBV11-2; j_call: TRBJ2-7; d_call: NA; clone_size: NA; cdr3_length: 16; cdr3_aa: CASSLMGRAGTYEQYF; cdr3_nt: TGTGCCAGCAGCTTAATGGGTCGGGCAGGGACCTACGAGCAGTACTTC
v_call: TRBV29-1; j_call: TRBJ1-1; d_call: NA; clone_size: once; cdr3_length: 13; cdr3_aa: CSVEPGMNTEAFF; cdr3_nt: TGCAGCGTTGAACCAGGGATGAACACTGAAGCTTTCTTT
v_call: TRBV28; j_call: TRBJ1-2; d_call: NA; clone_size: few; cdr3_length: 11; cdr3_aa: CASTGAFGYTF; cdr3_nt: TGTGCCAGCACAGGCGCCTTTGGCTACACCTTC
v_call: TRBV28; j_call: TRBJ1-5; d_call: TRBD1; clone_size: NA; cdr3_length: 15; cdr3_aa: CASIVTGQGDQPQHF; cdr3_nt: TGTGCCAGTATCGTGACGGGACAGGGCGATCAGCCCCAGCATTTT
v_call: TRBV28; j_call: TRBJ1-5; d_call: NA; clone_size: medium-sized; cdr3_length: 14; cdr3_aa: CASSLLEGNQPQHF; cdr3_nt: TGTGCCAGCAGCCTCCTTGAGGGCAATCAGCCCCAGCATTTT
v_call: TRBV7-3; j_call: TRBJ2-1; d_call: TRBD2; clone_size: NA; cdr3_length: 16; cdr3_aa: CASSLMGTSGTNEQFF; cdr3_nt: TGTGCCAGCAGCTTAATGGGGACTAGCGGGACCAATGAGCAGTTCTTC
v_call: TRBV7-9; j_call: TRBJ1-3; d_call: TRBD1; clone_size: NA; cdr3_length: 15; cdr3_aa: CASSLRQGALDTIYF; cdr3_nt: TGTGCCAGCAGCTTGCGGCAGGGGGCTTTGGACACCATATATTTT
v_call: TRBV19; j_call: TRBJ1-2; d_call: NA; clone_size: NA; cdr3_length: 15; cdr3_aa: CASSIVGSSEYGYTF; cdr3_nt: TGTGCCAGTAGTATAGTAGGGTCATCGGAATACGGCTACACCTTC